A selection of T cell receptor beta chains follows, all from one sample in a study of T cells in Graves' hyperthyroidism and ophthalmopathy. From the multiplex PCR reads, TCRdb called clonotypes with MiXCR, one entry per CDR3 protein. There are 490,000 or so distinct CDR3 sequences in the sample; 20% to 25% occur only once, and around 54% lies in the top ten. Material for sequencing was blood. The receptors here all came from a woman aged 70-85 years with Graves' ophthalmopathy. Both conserved end residues are part of each CDR3. A D gene is named only where the DNA matches it firmly. Size tells how often a clone was seen (once, few, many) or the class of an expanded clone, and some rows leave it out.

D	V	size	J	CDR3	DNA
-	TRBV6-1	few	TRBJ1-5	CASSEREGNQPQHF	TGTGCCAGCAGTGAAAGGGAGGGCAATCAGCCCCAGCATTTT
-	TRBV20-1	few	TRBJ1-1	CSARDAAQVFINTEAFF	TGCAGTGCTAGAGATGCGGCCCAAGTCTTCATTAACACTGAAGCTTTCTTT
TRBD1	TRBV9	once	TRBJ1-1	CASSVAGGSTEAFF	TGTGCCAGCAGCGTAGCAGGGGGGAGCACTGAAGCTTTCTTT
TRBD2	TRBV10-2	-	TRBJ2-3	CASSETSGSHDTQYF	TGCGCCAGCAGTGAGACTAGCGGGAGCCACGATACGCAGTATTTT
-	TRBV6-1	-	TRBJ1-3	CASSERGRRDTIYF	TGTGCCAGCAGTGAACGGGGACGCCGGGACACCATATATTTT
TRBD2	TRBV19	-	TRBJ2-7	CASSITSGGLAGRSYEQYF	TGTGCCAGTAGTATTACGTCAGGAGGGCTAGCGGGCCGTAGCTACGAGCAGTACTTC
TRBD1	TRBV30	few	TRBJ1-1	CAWSGQGQSEAFF	TGTGCCTGGAGTGGACAGGGACAATCTGAAGCTTTCTTT
-	TRBV5-1	-	TRBJ2-1	CASSPGPPRHNERFF	TGCGCCAGCAGCCCCGGACCTCCCCGACACAATGAGCGGTTCTTC
-	TRBV7-2	-	TRBJ2-1	CASSLALEGLFF	TGTGCCAGCAGCTTAGCGCTAGAAGGTCTGTTCTTC
TRBD2	TRBV30	few	TRBJ2-1	CAWKSSGSTQFF	TGTGCCTGGAAATCTAGCGGGAGTACCCAGTTCTTC
TRBD1	TRBV28	-	TRBJ2-3	CASSSDRGARDTQYF	TGTGCCAGCAGTTCCGACAGGGGTGCGAGAGATACGCAGTATTTT
TRBD2	TRBV5-1	few	TRBJ2-1	CASSLVGTSGGSYNEQFF	TGCGCCAGCAGCTTGGTGGGGACTAGCGGGGGCTCCTACAATGAGCAGTTCTTC
TRBD2	TRBV10-1	-	TRBJ2-3	CASSEPAALAVDTQYF	TGCGCCAGCAGTGAGCCAGCGGCACTAGCGGTCGATACGCAGTATTTT
-	TRBV28	few	TRBJ2-3	CATVRQGTDTQYF	TGTGCCACGGTGAGGCAGGGCACAGATACGCAGTATTTT
-	TRBV6-5	few	TRBJ2-3	CASSYSTEDTQYF	TGTGCCAGCAGTTACTCGACAGAGGATACGCAGTATTTT
TRBD1	TRBV18	-	TRBJ2-2	CASSMDRDTGELFF	TGTGCCAGCTCAATGGACAGGGACACCGGGGAGCTGTTTTTT
TRBD2	TRBV7-6	-	TRBJ2-1	CASSLGMTSAQNEQFF	TGTGCCAGCAGCTTAGGGATGACTAGCGCCCAAAATGAGCAGTTCTTC
-	TRBV25-1	few	TRBJ1-5	CASSGTGTLEPQHF	TGTGCCAGCAGTGGAACAGGAACATTGGAGCCCCAGCATTTT
-	TRBV30	-	TRBJ2-7	CAWSKRGTYEQYF	TGTGCCTGGAGTAAAAGGGGAACCTACGAGCAGTACTTC
-	TRBV12-3/TRBV12-4	-	TRBJ1-2	CASSFDIRAYGYTF	TGTGCCAGCAGTTTCGACATTCGGGCCTATGGCTACACCTTC
-	TRBV5-5	-	TRBJ2-7	CASTKAGTLSYEQYF	TGTGCCAGCACCAAAGCCGGGACACTTTCATACGAGCAGTACTTC
-	TRBV2	-	TRBJ1-5	CASGQGPDQPQHF	TGTGCCAGTGGGCAGGGGCCGGATCAGCCCCAGCATTTT
TRBD1	TRBV5-4	-	TRBJ1-1	CASSPRDRSSEAFF	TGTGCCAGCAGCCCCCGGGACAGGTCTTCTGAAGCTTTCTTT
-	TRBV18	-	TRBJ2-7	CASSPYGDEQYF	TGTGCCAGCTCACCATATGGGGACGAGCAGTACTTC
-	TRBV19	-	TRBJ2-1	CATLGSYNEQFF	TGTGCCACTCTAGGGAGCTACAATGAGCAGTTCTTC
TRBD1	TRBV5-1	few	TRBJ2-5	CASSSLGQAPETQYF	TGCGCCAGCAGCTCCCTCGGACAGGCCCCGGAGACCCAGTACTTC
-	TRBV28	many	TRBJ1-5	CASSLGGHSNQPQHF	TGTGCCAGCAGTTTAGGAGGGCACAGCAATCAGCCCCAGCATTTT
TRBD1	TRBV4-2	-	TRBJ1-2	CASSQEWDSTGYTF	TGTGCCAGCAGCCAAGAATGGGACAGTACCGGCTACACCTTC
-	TRBV5-1	-	TRBJ1-1	CASSSDSPRSRAFF	TGCGCCAGCAGCTCCGACAGTCCCCGGTCCCGCGCTTTCTTT